Following are 13 T cell receptor beta chains from one sample sequenced in a study of T cells expressing NK-cell markers. Reanalyzing the 5' RACE reads, TCRdb keeps one entry per CDR3 protein, without DNA. With 300,000 to 500,000 distinct CDR3 sequences in the sample, the ten largest clones hold around 11%. The material sequenced was blood T cells: a sorted CD56 or NKG2C T cell subset, CD4+ or CD8+ T cells, or bulk PBMC T cells (not recorded which). The receptors here all came from a woman in her fifties or sixties in good health.

The chain joins TRBV25-1 to TRBJ2-7; TCRdb proposes TRBD1, but this gene call is untestable without DNA. Germline loops: CDR1 MGHDK, CDR2 SYGVNS. The CDR3 has 13 residues. CDR3 region: CASSEDRAYEQYF.

The V and J genes are TRBV5-6 and TRBJ1-1. This CDR3 is 15 amino acids long. In germline, CDR1 is SGHDT, CDR2 YYEEEE. This CDR3 reads CASSLGSLLGTEAFF.

The V call is TRBV6-5, the J call TRBJ2-3; TCRdb's D gene call, TRBD2, goes unchecked for lack of DNA. Germline V CDR1 and CDR2: MNHEY, SVGAGI. The CDR3 length is 16 residues. The CDR3 protein is CASSPYLERSTDTQYF.

The chain recombines TRBV20-1 with TRBJ2-1; as DNA is missing, the TRBD1 call by TCRdb cannot be tested. The CDR3 is made up of 14 amino acids. Germline V gives CDR1 DFQATT, CDR2 SNEGSKA (reference sequence). This CDR3 is CSATGGNYYNEQFF.

The rearrangement uses TRBV11-2 and TRBJ2-3; TCRdb returns TRBD1, unconfirmable since there is no DNA. The CDR3 is 16 amino acids. The germline gives CDR1 SGHAT, CDR2 FQNNGV. CDR3 residues: CASSFKTGRSTDTQYF. The full variable domain, rest sourced from reference TRBV11-2 and TRBJ2-3, is EAGVAQSPRYKIIEKRQSVAFWCNPISGHATLYWYQQILGQGPKLLIQFQNNGVVDDSQLPKDRFSAERLKGVDSTLKIQPAKLEDSAVYLCASSFKTGRSTDTQYFGPGTRLTVL.

The chain couples TRBV3-1 to TRBJ2-1; TCRdb gives TRBD2 as the D gene, but with no DNA this cannot be confirmed. Germline CDR1 is LGHDT and CDR2 is YNNKEL (reference sequence). The CDR3 covers 16 residues. This CDR3 is CASSQDGTRIYNEQFF.

The chain joins TRBV18 to TRBJ2-7; TCRdb's D call, TRBD2, is unchecked because there is no DNA. Germline CDR1 reads KGHSH; CDR2 reads LQKENI. The CDR3 is made up of 15 amino acids. CDR3 in amino acids: CASSPGLAGPYEQYF.

V is TRBV29-1 and J is TRBJ1-1; TCRdb calls TRBD1, which cannot be checked without DNA. The germline V gene has CDR1 SQVTM and CDR2 ANQGSEA. The CDR3 is 11 residues long. The CDR3 is CSSRGPAEAFF. The full variable domain, rest sourced from reference TRBV29-1 and TRBJ1-1, is SAVISQKPSRDICQRGTSLTIQCQVDSQVTMMFWYRQQPGQSLTLIATANQGSEATYESGFVIDKFPISRPNLTFSTLTVSNMSPEDSSIYLCSSRGPAEAFFGQGTRLTVV.

V and J are TRBV10-3 and TRBJ2-3; TCRdb's D gene call, TRBD2, goes unchecked for lack of DNA. The CDR3 is made up of 18 amino acids. From germline, CDR1 is ENHRY and CDR2 SYGVKD. CDR3: CAISELGLAFPNTDTQYF.

J is TRBJ2-3 and V is TRBV29-1. Germline lookup yields CDR1 SQVTM and CDR2 ANQGSEA. This CDR3 contains 13 residues. The CDR3 sequence is CSAAVFSTDTQYF.

CDR3: CSGTGRPDTQYF. V is TRBV20-1 and J is TRBJ2-5. The CDR3 has 12 residues. Germline V gene data show CDR1 as DFQATT and CDR2 as SNEGSKA (reference sequence).

This chain uses TRBV7-2 with TRBJ2-1; TCRdb designates TRBD1, a call that cannot be tested without DNA. The V gene's germline CDR1 is SGHTA and CDR2 FQGNSA. The CDR3 spans 11 residues. The CDR3 here is CASSLGTHQFF. The full variable domain, rest sourced from reference TRBV7-2 and TRBJ2-1, is GAGVSQSPSNKVTEKGKDVELRCDPISGHTALYWYRQSLGQGLEFLIYFQGNSAPDKSGLPSDRFSAERTGGSVSTLTIQRTQQEDSAVYLCASSLGTHQFFGPGTRLTVL.

This chain connects TRBV5-1 to TRBJ2-2; the D call from TCRdb, TRBD1, cannot be confirmed without DNA. The V gene's germline CDR1 is SGHRS and CDR2 YFSETQ. The CDR3 consists of 16 residues. The CDR3 spells CASSPGQFRNTGELFF.